Detailed here is one T cell receptor beta chain. The antigen remains unidentified. This sample was taken from a study of identical twins. Study results and caveats: Where out-of-frame alpha sequences were twin-shared, they showed excess low generation probability.

The CDR3 length is 15 residues. Germline CDR1 reads SGHVS; CDR2 reads FQNEAQ. V shed 4 bases, J shed 3 bases, and the junction held 5 bases outside the gene matches. Every sampled donor was Caucasian and healthy. A universal primer site arose from template switching, and cDNA bore unique molecular identifiers. TCRdb independently ran MiXCR on the 5' RACE reads; one entry per CDR3 protein. The sample has under 300,000 distinct CDR3 sequences, about 8% seen once; the top ten hold 2.5% to 3.5%. This same sample was also part of a study on yellow fever vaccine responses in identical twins.

The sequenced sample consisted of CD8+ T cells sorted from blood. The receptor was isolated from a woman in her late teens or twenties in good health. The V and J genes are TRBV7-8 and TRBJ1-1; 10 nucleotides agree with TRBD1. As DNA, the CDR3 is TGTGCCAGCAGCTCAGACAGGGGGCTGGACACTGAAGCTTTCTTT. It codes for CASSSDRGLDTEAFF.